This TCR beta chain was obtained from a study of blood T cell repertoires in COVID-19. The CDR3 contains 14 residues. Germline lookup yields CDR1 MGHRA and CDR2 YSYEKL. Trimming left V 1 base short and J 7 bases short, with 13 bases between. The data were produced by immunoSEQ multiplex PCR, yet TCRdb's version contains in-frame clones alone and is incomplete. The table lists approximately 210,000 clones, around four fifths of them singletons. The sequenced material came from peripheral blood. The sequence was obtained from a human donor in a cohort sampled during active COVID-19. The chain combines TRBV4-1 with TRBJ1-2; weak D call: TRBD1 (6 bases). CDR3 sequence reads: CASSQGQGRSGYTF. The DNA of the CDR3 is TGCGCCAGCAGCCAAGGCCAGGGGAGATCTGGCTACACCTTC.